A selection of T cell receptor beta chains follows, all from one sample in a study of CD8 T cell repertoires and HIV-1 epitope variants. Repertoires were generated with immunoSEQ multiplex PCR, while TCRdb's copy carries only in-frame clones and drops some. The sample has 5,900 or so clones; 55% to 75% are singletons. These receptors have no identified antigens. Sequencing was carried out using cultured CD8+ T cells derived from PBMCs. All receptors derive from a male donor with HIV. The CDR3 runs from the conserved cysteine through the conserved F or W. Size is stated for part of the rows, as once, few or many counts, or as a class when the clone is expanded.

clone_size	j_call	v_call	cdr3_aa
.	TRBJ2-4	TRBV28	CASSPGHRIAKNIQYF
once	TRBJ1-2	TRBV19	CASSVTNYGYTF
.	TRBJ2-7	TRBV6-5	CASSYSRDGAEQYF
.	TRBJ2-3	TRBV27	CASSLSGGGSRGTDTQYF
.	TRBJ2-7	TRBV27	CASSDSLGTNRYEQYF
few	TRBJ1-1	TRBV27	CASSLYGEDLNTEAFF
.	TRBJ1-4	TRBV11-2	CASSSTDGATNEKLFF
.	TRBJ2-2	TRBV19	CASSPTGNTGELFF
.	TRBJ2-1	TRBV18	CASSPPPRGLYNEQFF
.	TRBJ2-7	TRBV6-5	CASSYGLGGREQYF
.	TRBJ2-1	TRBV30	CAWSGETSGRVF
.	TRBJ1-2	TRBV7-2	CASSQDPVELDYGYTF